The next 27 T cell receptor beta chains were all read from a single sample in a study of CD8 T cells in Susac syndrome (dated by TCRdb to the late 2010s). Library preparation was by the immunoSEQ multiplex PCR assay. RNA was extracted using the RNeasy kit, and about 0.45 to 1 microgram was reverse transcribed with random hexamers. Using fastp at Q25 and MiXCR, TCRdb reprocessed the public reads and kept productive beta chains. Identical CDR3 proteins give one entry, which carries the most common genes and DNA. The sample data list approximately 180,000 distinct CDR3 sequences, and 95% of these were observed just once. The top ten clones comprise 0.093% of the sample. Sequencing used CD4+ T cells from PBMCs. The receptors were sampled from a human donor with multiple sclerosis.

This chain connects TRBV20-1 to TRBJ1-5; 8 bases align to TRBD1. The J segment lost 7 bases and the V segment lost 6 bases, leaving 17 bases of the junction unmatched. The CDR3 sequence is 16 residues long. The germline CDR1 and CDR2 sequences are DFQATT and SNEGSKA (reference sequence). CDR3 sequence (DNA): TGCAGTGCCGCCGTCCGACAGGGGACCCAGGACCAGCCCCAGCATTTT. This sequence encodes CSAAVRQGTQDQPQHF.

J is TRBJ2-3 and V is TRBV29-1; TRBD2 is a possible D gene (6 bases). The V gene's germline CDR1 is SQVTM and CDR2 ANQGSEA. This CDR3 has 13 residues. V lost 7 bases, J lost 5 bases, and 16 bases lay in between. The DNA of the CDR3 is TGCAGCGCAAACGTCGCCGGGGGAGATACGCAGTATTTT. Protein sequence: CSANVAGGDTQYF.

The chain carries TRBV6-5 and TRBJ1-1; the match to TRBD1 covers 7 bases. In germline, CDR1 is MNHEY, CDR2 SVGAGI. The CDR3 is made up of 14 amino acids. The J segment lost 3 bases and the V segment lost 6 bases, leaving 7 bases of the junction unmatched. The CDR3 nucleotides are TGTGCCAGCAGATTACAGGGGCAGTACACTGAAGCTTTCTTT. Translating gives CASRLQGQYTEAFF.

The chain employs TRBV7-9 and TRBJ2-1; D gene uncertain. CDR3 size: 13 residues. CDR1 is SEHNR, CDR2 FQNEAQ, per germline (reference sequence). Trimming removed 3 bases from V and 12 bases from J, with 15 bases in between. CDR3 DNA: TGTGCCAGCAGCTTTACCACCCCGGGCGGGCAGTTCTTC. The encoded protein is CASSFTTPGGQFF. Together with reference TRBV7-9 and TRBJ2-1, the CDR3 gives the full variable domain: DTGVSQNPRHKITKRGQNVTFRCDPISEHNRLYWYRQTLGQGPEFLTYFQNEAQLEKSRLLSDRFSAERPKGSFSTLEIQRTEQGDSAMYLCASSFTTPGGQFFGPGTRLTVL.

The rearrangement joins TRBV7-8 to TRBJ2-2; tentatively, D is TRBD1 (6 bases). From germline, CDR1 is SGHVS and CDR2 FQNEAQ. This CDR3 is built from 15 residues. V was cut by 3 bases and J by 1 base, with 9 bases left in between. In DNA form, the CDR3 reads TGTGCCAGCAGCTTCCCGACAGGGAACACCGGGGAGCTGTTTTTT. As protein: CASSFPTGNTGELFF.

The V call is TRBV7-8, the J call TRBJ2-7; D is perhaps TRBD2 (6 bases). The CDR3 is made up of 16 amino acids. Trimming removed 2 bases at V and 2 bases at J, with 16 bases between. Germline V lookup: CDR1 SGHVS, CDR2 FQNEAQ. The CDR3 sequence is CASSLMGGTITYEQYF. In nucleotides, the CDR3 is TGTGCCAGCAGCTTAATGGGGGGAACGATTACCTACGAGCAGTACTTC.

This sequence joins TRBV19 and TRBJ2-3; possible D gene TRBD2, 6 bases. V lost 6 bases and J 6 bases, leaving 10 bases between the germline ends. Looked up from germline, CDR1 is LNHDA and CDR2 is SQIVND (reference sequence). This CDR3 comprises 12 residues. The CDR3 loop is CASSSTRDTQYF. The DNA of the CDR3 is TGTGCCAGTAGCTCGACTAGGGATACGCAGTATTTT.

The chain carries TRBV9 and TRBJ2-2, with D possibly being TRBD2 (6 bases). Trimming removed 4 bases from V and 2 bases from J, with 15 bases in between. The CDR3 extends over 16 amino acids. Germline loops: CDR1 SGDLS, CDR2 YYNGEE. Written as DNA, the CDR3 is TGTGCCAGCAGCTCCTCTCGGACTACCAACACCGGGGAGCTGTTTTTT. Its protein product is CASSSSRTTNTGELFF.

The rearrangement uses TRBV9 and TRBJ2-7; no firm D call. CDR3 length: 14 amino acids. Germline V CDR1 and CDR2: SGDLS, YYNGEE. Trimming shortened V by 0 bases and J by 2 bases, and 9 bases separated the two germline ends. CDR3 sequence reads: CASSVDLRTYEQYF. The CDR3 coding sequence is TGTGCCAGCAGCGTAGATCTTCGAACCTACGAGCAGTACTTC.

In DNA form, the CDR3 reads TGTGCCAGCAGTCCCGGGACAGGGGGCATTCTGCAGCCCCAGCATTTT. Protein: CASSPGTGGILQPQHF. V is TRBV12-3 or TRBV12-4 and J is TRBJ1-5; the match to TRBD1 covers 12 bases. V trimming: 5 bases; J trimming: 7 bases; junction bases outside the gene matches: 9. The CDR3 runs to 16 residues.

The genes are TRBV20-1 and TRBJ1-2, with TRBD1 matching over 9 bases. J was trimmed by 4 bases and V by 5 bases; bases with no gene match: 8. CDR3 length equals 14 residues. Germline V gene data show CDR1 as DFQATT and CDR2 as SNEGSKA (reference sequence). This CDR3 reads CSARLLQGAYGYTF. The CDR3 DNA sequence: TGCAGTGCTCGCCTCTTACAGGGGGCCTATGGCTACACCTTC.

The V and J genes are TRBV5-1 and TRBJ2-3, with 10 bases aligning to TRBD1. The CDR3 is made up of 15 amino acids. Germline CDR1 and CDR2: SGHRS and YFSETQ. J gave up 1 base and V 4 bases, and 3 bases lay outside the gene matches. The CDR3 DNA reads as TGCGCCAGCAGCACCGGACAGGGGGGCACAGATACGCAGTATTTT. Amino acids: CASSTGQGGTDTQYF.

The chain employs TRBV5-1 and TRBJ2-7; TRBD1 matches 9 bases. Germline CDR1 is SGHRS and CDR2 is YFSETQ. Germline trimming cut 4 bases from V and 9 bases from J; bases unmatched to any gene: 14. The CDR3 contains 15 residues. The CDR3 DNA sequence: TGCGCCAGCAGCGGCTCCGGGACAGGGTACGGCGGGCAGTACTTC. Amino acid sequence: CASSGSGTGYGGQYF.

The chain couples TRBV4-1 to TRBJ2-2; perhaps D is TRBD1 or TRBD2 (5 bases each). V was trimmed by 2 bases and J by 5 bases, leaving 15 bases between them. The CDR3 sequence is 16 residues long. Germline-derived CDR1 and CDR2 are MGHRA and YSYEKL. CDR3 DNA: TGCGCCAGCAGCCAACGGAACCGGGGCTGGACCGGGGAGCTGTTTTTT. It is translated as CASSQRNRGWTGELFF.

The chain combines TRBV5-1 with TRBJ2-5; D may be TRBD2 (6 bases). Deletions cut 2 bases from V and 5 bases from J, with 16 bases between. CDR1 and CDR2 (germline): SGHRS, YFSETQ. The CDR3 consists of 15 residues. CDR3 DNA sequence: TGCGCCAGCAGCTTCGGGACTGCCCTGGGGGAGACCCAGTACTTC. Its protein product is CASSFGTALGETQYF.

The V gene is TRBV6-5, the J gene TRBJ1-5, with TRBD1 as a possible D gene (6 bases). The V end lost 11 bases, the J end lost 6 bases, and 20 bases lay between the germline ends. The CDR3 covers 14 residues. Looked up from germline, CDR1 is MNHEY and CDR2 is SVGAGI. CDR3 sequence: CASQPYRDGQPQHF. The CDR3 DNA reads as TGTGCCTCCCAGCCTTACAGGGATGGTCAGCCCCAGCATTTT.

This chain joins TRBV2 and TRBJ2-7; tentative D call: TRBD1 (6 bases). Trimming took off 7 bases at V and 0 bases at J, with 16 bases between the two ends. From germline, CDR1 is SNHLY and CDR2 FYNNEI. CDR3 size: 15 residues. The CDR3 sequence: CASTVDRLNSYEQYF. Here the CDR3 DNA reads TGTGCCAGCACGGTTGACAGGCTGAACTCCTACGAGCAGTACTTC.

This sequence joins TRBV16 and TRBJ1-2, with 11 bases lining up with TRBD1. The CDR3 runs 14 residues. V trimming: 4 bases; J trimming: 8 bases; junction bases outside the gene matches: 6. Germline CDR1 reads KGHSY; CDR2 reads FQNENV. The DNA of the CDR3 is TGTGCCAGCAGCCTCCGGGACAGGGGGAAAGGCTACACCTTC. It is translated as CASSLRDRGKGYTF.

V usage is TRBV2 and J usage is TRBJ2-2; 10 bases agree with TRBD2. J was trimmed by 0 bases and V by 6 bases; bases with no gene match: 1. Germline CDR1 reads SNHLY; CDR2 reads FYNNEI. The CDR3 is made up of 15 amino acids. CDR3 in DNA: TGTGCCAGCAGCGGACTAGCGGCGAACACCGGGGAGCTGTTTTTT. It is translated as CASSGLAANTGELFF. The full variable domain, its missing parts supplied by reference TRBV2 and TRBJ2-2, is EPEVTQTPSHQVTQMGQEVILRCVPISNHLYFYWYRQILGQKVEFLVSFYNNEISEKSEIFDDQFSVERPDGSNFTLKIRSTKLEDSAMYFCASSGLAANTGELFFGEGSRLTVL.

The gene calls are TRBV19 and TRBJ2-5; 7 nucleotides match TRBD1. Germline CDR1 and CDR2: LNHDA and SQIVND (reference sequence). The ends lost 6 bases at V and 4 bases at J; junction bases unmatched: 5. The CDR3 contains 13 residues. In nucleotides, the CDR3 is TGTGCCAGTAGCAAGACAGGGCTAGAGACCCAGTACTTC. It yields the protein CASSKTGLETQYF.

V usage is TRBV12-3 or TRBV12-4 and J usage is TRBJ2-7; D might be TRBD1 or TRBD2, each matching 7 bases. V lost 4 bases, J lost 2 bases, and 15 bases lay in between. The CDR3 spans 15 residues. CDR3 amino acids: CASSSGGQLTYEQYF. DNA of the CDR3: TGTGCCAGCAGTTCGGGGGGACAGTTAACCTACGAGCAGTACTTC.

J is TRBJ2-7 and V is TRBV5-1; 8 bases line up with TRBD1. V shed 4 bases, J shed 2 bases, and the junction held 5 bases outside the gene matches. The length of the CDR3 is 14 residues. The germline V gene encodes CDR1 SGHRS and CDR2 YFSETQ. The CDR3: CASSLQGGTYEQYF. The DNA of the CDR3 is TGCGCCAGCAGCCTACAGGGGGGCACCTACGAGCAGTACTTC.

The chain has TRBV20-1 and TRBJ2-3; no clear D. V was cut by 6 bases and J by 6 bases, with 16 bases left in between. CDR3 length: 13 amino acids. CDR1 and CDR2 from the germline V gene are DFQATT and SNEGSKA (reference sequence). The CDR3 DNA is TGCAGTGCCCGGACCTCATCGCGGGATACGCAGTATTTT. Translating it yields CSARTSSRDTQYF.

V gene TRBV20-1 combines with J gene TRBJ1-6; maybe TRBD1 (5 bases). Between the trimmed V and J ends, which lost 4 bases and 8 bases, there was a span of 12 bases. Germline V gene lookup returns CDR1 DFQATT and CDR2 SNEGSKA (reference sequence). The CDR3 has 13 amino acids. The CDR3 protein is CSATGTGDSPLHF. The CDR3 region has the DNA TGCAGTGCTACCGGGACGGGGGATTCACCCCTCCACTTT.

V gene TRBV12-3 or TRBV12-4 combines with J gene TRBJ2-1; D remains ambiguous. The CDR3 loop spans 13 amino acids. Deletions cut 1 base from V and 11 bases from J, with 12 bases between. In DNA, the CDR3 is TGTGCCAGCAGTTTAGAAGCCGGGCCGAAGCAGTTCTTC. This encodes CASSLEAGPKQFF.

J is TRBJ1-1 and V is TRBV29-1; 8 positions agree with TRBD1. The CDR3 runs to 15 residues. J was trimmed by 1 base and V by 3 bases; bases with no gene match: 7. The V gene's germline CDR1 is SQVTM and CDR2 ANQGSEA. CDR3 coding DNA: TGCAGCGTTGATGTGACCGGGACAGGGAACACTGAAGCTTTCTTT. It specifies CSVDVTGTGNTEAFF.

The rearrangement links TRBV7-2 to TRBJ2-3, with D possibly matching TRBD1 (6 bases). The CDR3 consists of 14 residues. V lost 4 bases to trimming and J lost 0 bases, with 8 bases between them. CDR1 is SGHTA, CDR2 FQGNSA, per germline. The CDR3 DNA is TGTGCCAGCAGCTATGACAGGAGCACAGATACGCAGTATTTT. Amino acid sequence: CASSYDRSTDTQYF.